This T cell receptor (beta chain) was identified in a study of T cell responses to AZD1222 COVID-19 vaccine. Overall study findings and caveats: No day 14 peak samples; only post-peak repertoires were characterized. As reported, nearly half of all spike-specific TCRs target variant regions that are unmutated.

Method: immunoSEQ multiplex PCR; TCRdb's copy keeps in-frame clones and lacks some. Here the sample spans roughly 99,000 clones, around 93% being singletons. Note on this clone: Its target is unknown.

This clonotype was obtained from an adult who received the AZD1222 COVID-19 vaccine. Material: peripheral blood, obtained 28 days after the second AZD1222 dose.

CDR3 in DNA: TGTGCCAGCGGGAACAGGGCAAGGCAGCCCCAGCATTTT. Encoded protein: CASGNRARQPQHF. V is TRBV27 and J is TRBJ1-5, with D perhaps matching TRBD1 (6 bases). Germline values: CDR1 MNHEY, CDR2 SMNVEV (reference sequence). Trimming cost V 8 bases and J 7 bases, with 15 bases left between them. The CDR3 loop spans 13 amino acids.